The next 21 T cell receptor beta chains were all read from a single sample in a study of shared clonotypes between healthy human individuals (TCRdb year 2020). Preparation of the library involved the immunoSEQ multiplex PCR assay. Imported from immuneACCESS, the table was reduced by TCRdb to in-frame sequences with V and J called. These copies leave out some clones; in studies compared against another copy, an unresolved V gene accounts for under half, and the cause of the remainder is not known. The sample profile shows approximately 2.1 million clones; more than 85% of them were found once. The ten largest account for 0.39% of the sample. Specimen: naive CD4+ T cells from PBMCs. Interpreted using the paper, the cell subset or site label stands for: CD45RA+ positively selected. These receptors all come from a man aged 18 to 29 in good health. Some clones in this sample may be carry-over from other donors' samples.

This rearrangement joins TRBV7-6 to TRBJ2-7; 7 bases line up with TRBD2. The length of the CDR3 is 14 residues. The J segment lost 4 bases and the V segment lost 3 bases, leaving 6 bases of the junction unmatched. The germline CDR1 and CDR2 sequences are SGHVS and FNYEAQ. The DNA for the CDR3 is TGTGCCAGCAGCTTTGGTGGCGGGAGTTACGAGCAGTACTTC. Translation: CASSFGGGSYEQYF. The variable domain in full, with the rest retrieved from reference TRBV7-6 and TRBJ2-7, is GAGVSQSPRYKVTKRGQDVALRCDPISGHVSLYWYRQALGQGPEFLTYFNYEAQQDKSGLPNDRFSAERPEGSISTLTIQRTEQRDSAMYRCASSFGGGSYEQYFGPGTRLTVT.

The J gene is TRBJ2-5, the V gene TRBV11-2; the match to TRBD1 covers 8 bases. The ends lost 5 bases at V and 5 bases at J; junction bases unmatched: 10. This CDR3 region has 15 residues. Germline V gives CDR1 SGHAT, CDR2 FQNNGV. CDR3: CASSTWTGTQETQYF. For the CDR3, the DNA is TGTGCCAGCAGCACCTGGACAGGGACCCAGGAGACCCAGTACTTC.

Only a few counts were recorded for this clone. The CDR3 DNA reads as TGTGCCAGCAGTTCCCCCAGGGGGGGAAGGGACTATGGCTACACCTTC. It translates to CASSSPRGGRDYGYTF. V gene TRBV28 combines with J gene TRBJ1-2, with 7 bases lining up with TRBD1. There are 16 residues in the CDR3. Trimming took 4 bases from V and 3 from J; bases not matched to a gene: 11. Germline V CDR1 and CDR2: MDHEN, SYDVKM.

This chain connects TRBV5-1 to TRBJ2-1; 8 nucleotides line up with TRBD1. CDR3 length: 16 amino acids. Germline assignment: CDR1 SGHRS and CDR2 YFSETQ. V shed 7 bases, J shed 9 bases, and the junction held 18 bases outside the gene matches. The CDR3 here is CASGPQGATLAGEQFF. CDR3 coding DNA: TGCGCCAGCGGGCCCCAGGGGGCCACTCTAGCCGGTGAGCAGTTCTTC.

The rearrangement uses TRBV28 and TRBJ2-7; the D is unclear. V dropped 8 bases and J dropped 2 bases, with 16 bases sitting between them. Germline V lookup: CDR1 MDHEN, CDR2 SYDVKM. The CDR3 runs 14 residues. Here the CDR3 DNA reads TGTGCCAGCTGGCGAAATCGAGCCCCCTACGAGCAGTACTTC. Protein: CASWRNRAPYEQYF.

The chain is built from TRBV7-9 and TRBJ1-4; 7 bases fit TRBD1. CDR1 is SEHNR and CDR2 is FQNEAQ in the germline V gene (reference sequence). V dropped 0 bases and J dropped 7; count of bases not matched to a gene: 5. CDR3 size: 15 residues. CDR3 in DNA: TGTGCCAGCAGCTTAGCATCAGGGGGAGGTGAAAAACTGTTTTTT. Amino acid sequence: CASSLASGGGEKLFF.

This clone was counted a few times. V is TRBV2 and J is TRBJ1-2; unclear D gene. Per germline, CDR1 SNHLY and CDR2 FYNNEI. The CDR3 runs 11 residues. V was trimmed by 2 bases and J by 14 bases, leaving 12 bases between them. Here the CDR3 reads CASSERAEPTF. The CDR3 DNA sequence: TGTGCCAGCAGTGAAAGGGCGGAGCCGACCTTC.

V gene TRBV6-6 combines with J gene TRBJ1-3; D is unclear. Trimming cost V 0 bases and J 3 bases, with 9 bases left between them. This CDR3 comprises 15 residues. Germline V CDR1 and CDR2: MNHNY, SVGAGI (reference sequence). The CDR3 coding sequence is TGTGCCAGCAGTTACTCGGCAGGCGGTGGAAACACCATATATTTT. This gives the protein CASSYSAGGGNTIYF.

The chain is built from TRBV5-1 and TRBJ1-5, with D perhaps matching TRBD1 (6 bases). The germline V and J ends were trimmed by 0 bases and 1 base, with 11 bases remaining between them. The V gene's germline CDR1 is SGHRS and CDR2 YFSETQ. CDR3 size: 16 residues. CDR3 nucleotides: TGCGCCAGCAGCTTGGCGGGGGCGGGAAGCAATCAGCCCCAGCATTTT. This codes for CASSLAGAGSNQPQHF. Variable domain in full (rest from reference TRBV5-1 and TRBJ1-5): KAGVTQTPRYLIKTRGQQVTLSCSPISGHRSVSWYQQTPGQGLQFLFEYFSETQRNKGNFPGRFSGRQFSNSRSEMNVSTLELGDSALYLCASSLAGAGSNQPQHFGDGTRLSIL.

The gene calls are TRBV11-2 and TRBJ2-1; TRBD1 agrees at 8 bases. J lost 5 bases, V lost 4 bases, and 16 bases had no gene match. CDR1 is SGHAT and CDR2 is FQNNGV in the germline V gene. CDR3 size: 18 residues. This chain's CDR3 is CASSSQGQGHTNDNEQFF. Written as DNA, the CDR3 is TGTGCCAGCAGCTCACAAGGACAGGGACACACCAATGACAATGAGCAGTTCTTC. Full variable domain (outside the CDR3, taken from reference TRBV11-2 and TRBJ2-1): EAGVAQSPRYKIIEKRQSVAFWCNPISGHATLYWYQQILGQGPKLLIQFQNNGVVDDSQLPKDRFSAERLKGVDSTLKIQPAKLEDSAVYLCASSSQGQGHTNDNEQFFGPGTRLTVL.

The chain joins TRBV18 to TRBJ2-7, with TRBD1 matching 9 bases. Germline values: CDR1 KGHSH, CDR2 LQKENI. CDR3 size: 14 residues. J was trimmed by 6 bases and V by 6 bases; bases with no gene match: 9. The DNA of the CDR3 is TGTGCCAGCTCCAGGGACAGGGACCAGTCCGAGCAGTACTTC. This encodes CASSRDRDQSEQYF. The variable domain in full, completed from reference TRBV18 and TRBJ2-7, reads NAGVMQNPRHLVRRRGQEARLRCSPMKGHSHVYWYRQLPEEGLKFMVYLQKENIIDESGMPKERFSAEFPKEGPSILRIQQVVRGDSAAYFCASSRDRDQSEQYFGPGTRLTVT.

J is TRBJ1-6 and V is TRBV6-4; D remains ambiguous. Germline CDR1 reads MRHNA; CDR2 reads SNTAGT. The CDR3 is 12 amino acids. V was trimmed by 9 bases and J by 9 bases, leaving 12 bases between them. Written as DNA, the CDR3 is TGTGCCAGGGACCTCAGACTTTCACCCCTCCACTTT. Its translation is CARDLRLSPLHF.

V is TRBV6-4 and J is TRBJ2-7; TRBD2 might be the D (5 bases). The V and J ends lost 7 bases and 4 bases respectively, with 17 bases between them. This CDR3 spans 14 amino acids. Germline assignment: CDR1 MRHNA and CDR2 SNTAGT. In nucleotides, the CDR3 is TGTGCCAGCATGTTCTTCGGACTGGATTACGAGCAGTACTTC. This codes for CASMFFGLDYEQYF.

V and J are TRBV5-1 and TRBJ1-2; 8 nucleotides match TRBD1. In germline, CDR1 is SGHRS, CDR2 YFSETQ. V lost 0 bases and J lost 8; bases outside the gene matches: 9. This CDR3 is 15 amino acids long. CDR3 nucleotide sequence: TGCGCCAGCAGCTTGGAGGGCAGGGGGCCAGGCGGCTACACCTTC. This codes for CASSLEGRGPGGYTF.

The genes are TRBV28 and TRBJ2-2; possibly TRBD2 for D (6 bases). The CDR3 spans 17 residues. The germline V and J ends were trimmed by 4 bases and 1 base, with 16 bases remaining between them. CDR1 is MDHEN and CDR2 is SYDVKM in the germline V gene. CDR3: CASSSPPGRGNTGELFF. CDR3 bases: TGTGCCAGCAGTTCCCCTCCGGGGCGGGGGAACACCGGGGAGCTGTTTTTT.

The V call is TRBV28, the J call TRBJ1-5; no definite D call. The CDR3 totals 18 residues. V gave up 1 base and J gave up 2 bases, with 18 bases separating them. The germline V gene encodes CDR1 MDHEN and CDR2 SYDVKM. The CDR3 protein is CASSLYVTWVSGNQPQHF. The CDR3 DNA follows: TGTGCCAGCAGTTTATATGTCACGTGGGTCAGTGGCAATCAGCCCCAGCATTTT.

The chain has TRBV27 and TRBJ2-5; D gene unclear. The CDR3 spans 14 residues. Trimming stripped 8 bases from V and 0 bases from J, with 13 bases between. The V gene's germline CDR1 is MNHEY and CDR2 SMNVEV (reference sequence). This chain's CDR3 is CASESSENQETQYF. CDR3 DNA: TGTGCCAGCGAGTCGTCAGAAAACCAAGAGACCCAGTACTTC.

The chain is built from TRBV28 and TRBJ1-5; TRBD1 aligns across 8 bases. CDR1 MDHEN and CDR2 SYDVKM come from the germline V gene. Germline trimming cut 6 bases from V and 5 bases from J; bases unmatched to any gene: 12. CDR3 length: 16 amino acids. CDR3 amino acids: CASSYTGTGDDQPQHF. For the CDR3, the DNA is TGTGCCAGCAGCTATACTGGGACAGGAGACGATCAGCCCCAGCATTTT.

The chain recombines TRBV6-4 with TRBJ1-2; a possible D gene is TRBD1 (5 bases). With 6 bases removed from V and 2 bases from J, the gap between germline ends came to 19 bases. Germline lookup yields CDR1 MRHNA and CDR2 SNTAGT. The CDR3 is 16 residues long. In DNA, the CDR3 is TGTGCCAGCAGAGAAAATTATGGTCAGGGAAACTATGGCTACACCTTC. Encoded protein: CASRENYGQGNYGYTF.

This chain uses TRBV6-4 with TRBJ2-3; 8 positions agree with TRBD2. This CDR3 contains 16 residues. Germline V gene data show CDR1 as MRHNA and CDR2 as SNTAGT. J gave up 3 bases and V 6 bases, and 11 bases lay outside the gene matches. The CDR3 loop is CASRANSGILTDTQYF. In DNA form, the CDR3 reads TGTGCCAGCAGGGCTAATAGCGGGATTTTGACAGATACGCAGTATTTT.

Worth noting for this clone: The identical CDR3 is also encoded by other nucleotide sequences in the sample. The rearrangement links TRBV7-2 to TRBJ2-6; maybe TRBD1 (5 bases). There are 16 residues in the CDR3. V was clipped by 2 bases and J by 0 bases, with 8 bases between them. Germline loops: CDR1 SGHTA, CDR2 FQGNSA. CDR3 residues: CASSLTRASGANVLTF. The CDR3 DNA sequence: TGTGCCAGCAGCTTAACCAGGGCCTCTGGGGCCAACGTCCTGACTTTC. Based on the CDR3 plus reference TRBV7-2 and TRBJ2-6, the full variable domain is GAGVSQSPSNKVTEKGKDVELRCDPISGHTALYWYRQSLGQGLEFLIYFQGNSAPDKSGLPSDRFSAERTGGSVSTLTIQRTQQEDSAVYLCASSLTRASGANVLTFGAGSRLTVL.